The 17 T cell receptor beta chains below all came from one sample that was sequenced in a study of blood T cells in healthy people across ages. PCR was performed a second time for about 6 to 12 cycles using a sample-barcoded 5' primer and a J-beta primer mix. Each CDR3 protein gets one entry after TCRdb re-called the 5' RACE reads with MiXCR. This table has 600,000 to 1,000,000 distinct CDR3 sequences, 58% appearing once. The sample taken for sequencing was blood. The receptors shown here come from a man younger than 40 in good health.

This clonotype is a singleton in its sample. The rearrangement uses TRBV29-1 and TRBJ2-3; 10 nucleotides match TRBD1. Trimming cost V 8 bases and J 3 bases; bases outside gene matches: 8. The germline gives CDR1 SQVTM, CDR2 ANQGSEA. There are 14 residues in the CDR3. The CDR3 sequence: CSLWDRGKTDTQYF. The CDR3 DNA follows: TGCAGCCTTTGGGACAGGGGAAAGACAGATACGCAGTATTTT.

This clonotype was observed once. This rearrangement joins TRBV20-1 to TRBJ2-7, with TRBD1 identical over 7 bases. V shed 1 base and J 4 bases; nucleotides not matched to a gene: 13. Germline CDR1 is DFQATT and CDR2 is SNEGSKA (reference sequence). The CDR3 covers 16 residues. The CDR3 protein is CSARVIPGTAKYEQYF. As DNA, the CDR3 is TGCAGTGCTAGAGTTATACCCGGGACAGCGAAGTACGAGCAGTACTTC.

This clonotype showed up just a few times. The chain couples TRBV20-1 to TRBJ2-7; possibly TRBD1 or TRBD2 for D (5 bases each). The CDR3 has 12 amino acids. V was pared by 6 bases and J by 6 bases, with 15 bases between. The V gene's germline CDR1 is DFQATT and CDR2 SNEGSKA (reference sequence). CDR3 nucleotides: TGCAGTGCACCGGACTCTGGGGCCGAGCAGTACTTC. This translates into CSAPDSGAEQYF.

V gene TRBV3-1 combines with J gene TRBJ2-7, with a tentative D call TRBD1 (8 bases). With 4 bases removed from V and 4 bases from J, the gap between germline ends came to 17 bases. Looked up from germline, CDR1 is LGHDT and CDR2 is YNNKEL (reference sequence). This CDR3 spans 15 amino acids. DNA of the CDR3: TGTGCCAGCAGCCCCTGGACAGGGCGGGGGTACGAGCAGTACTTC. Protein product: CASSPWTGRGYEQYF.

The genes are TRBV3-1 and TRBJ1-2; unclear D gene. CDR1 and CDR2 from the germline V gene are LGHDT and YNNKEL (reference sequence). CDR3 length: 15 residues. Trimming removed 7 bases at V and 4 bases at J, with 19 bases between. The DNA for the CDR3 is TGTGCCAGCACCCCCCGCGGTAGGGTCACCTATGGCTACACCTTC. Encoded protein: CASTPRGRVTYGYTF. Combining the CDR3 with reference TRBV3-1 and TRBJ1-2 gives the whole variable domain DTAVSQTPKYLVTQMGNDKSIKCEQNLGHDTMYWYKQDSKKFLKIMFSYNNKELIINETVPNRFSPKSPDKAHLNLHINSLELGDSAVYFCASTPRGRVTYGYTFGSGTRLTVV.

The V gene is TRBV4-2, the J gene TRBJ2-7; D unresolved. The CDR3 contains 14 residues. Germline V CDR1 and CDR2: LGHNA, YNFKEQ. Trimming left V 0 bases short and J 0 bases short, with 6 bases between. The CDR3 sequence is CASSQDVLSYEQYF. CDR3 DNA: TGTGCCAGCAGCCAAGATGTGCTCTCCTACGAGCAGTACTTC.

The chain combines TRBV12-3 or TRBV12-4 with TRBJ1-4, with 8 bases identical to TRBD1. Losses at the gene ends were 6 bases for V and 5 bases for J; bases not matched to a gene: 5. The CDR3 covers 14 residues. CDR3 bases: TGTGCCAGCAGCTACACAGGGGGAAATGAAAAACTGTTTTTT. Translated: CASSYTGGNEKLFF.

The rearrangement links TRBV6-5 to TRBJ2-7; 11 nucleotides match TRBD2. The CDR3 spans 16 residues. Trimming took 5 bases from V and 2 from J; bases not matched to a gene: 8. Germline V gene lookup returns CDR1 MNHEY and CDR2 SVGAGI. The CDR3 nucleotides are TGTGCCAGCAGTCGCACTAGCGGGAGTCGAACCTACGAGCAGTACTTC. It codes for CASSRTSGSRTYEQYF.

The chain couples TRBV24-1 to TRBJ1-1, with TRBD1 identical over 7 bases. The CDR3 extends over 14 amino acids. With V trimmed by 4 bases and J by 10 bases, 11 bases remained unmatched. Per the germline V gene, CDR1 is KGHDR and CDR2 is SFDVKD. CDR3 nucleotides: TGTGCCACCAGTGACCGGTACAGGGGTGGGGGAGCTTTCTTT. Translation gives CATSDRYRGGGAFF.

The chain links TRBV21-1 to TRBJ2-5; TRBD1, the D gene given by the table, was not confirmed from the DNA. The J call may be in error: the DNA end matches TRBJ2-7 better. TRBV21-1 is listed as a pseudogene. The CDR3 loop spans 13 amino acids. In DNA form, the CDR3 reads TGTGCCCAGGATCGGCCCGGAAGCTACGAGCAGTACTTC. This encodes CAQDRPGSYEQYF.

This chain joins TRBV7-3 and TRBJ2-1; the D gene is possibly TRBD1 (5 bases). This CDR3 spans 16 amino acids. Germline V lookup: CDR1 SGHTA, CDR2 FQGTGA. Trimming removed 5 bases from V and 0 bases from J, with 14 bases in between. The CDR3 DNA reads as TGTGCCAGCAGCCAACGGACACCTGGCTCCTACAATGAGCAGTTCTTC. Amino acid sequence: CASSQRTPGSYNEQFF.

Only a few counts were recorded for this clonotype. V usage is TRBV6-2 or TRBV6-3 and J usage is TRBJ2-5, with 12 bases aligning to TRBD2. The CDR3 contains 15 residues. V lost 6 bases and J lost 4; bases outside the gene matches: 6. CDR1 and CDR2 from the germline V gene are MNHEY and SVGEGT. CDR3 amino acids: CASSPPGLAGETQYF. The CDR3 DNA sequence: TGTGCCAGCAGCCCACCGGGACTAGCGGGAGAGACCCAGTACTTC.

This chain uses TRBV7-2 with TRBJ2-7; D could derive from TRBD1 or TRBD2 (5 bases each). CDR1 and CDR2 from the germline V gene are SGHTA and FQGNSA. This CDR3 has 14 amino acids. With 4 bases removed from V and 5 bases from J, the gap between germline ends came to 15 bases. CDR3 DNA: TGTGCCAGCAGCTCCAACCGGGACCGGAACGAGCAGTACTTC. The encoded protein is CASSSNRDRNEQYF.

This clonotype appeared many times. The V and J genes are TRBV3-1 and TRBJ1-4, with D unclear. Germline-derived CDR1 and CDR2 are LGHDT and YNNKEL (reference sequence). V dropped 8 bases and J dropped 0 bases, with 22 bases sitting between them. The CDR3 sequence is 18 residues long. The CDR3 sequence is CASSHRRPDGTTNEKLFF. DNA of the CDR3: TGTGCCAGCTCTCATAGGAGGCCGGACGGGACAACTAATGAAAAACTGTTTTTT.

This clonotype was recorded a few times. The CDR3 region has the DNA TGCGCCAGCAGACCCCAGGGGTCTTCCCTCTACGAGCAGTACTTC. The encoded protein is CASRPQGSSLYEQYF. The chain carries TRBV5-1 and TRBJ2-7; weak D call: TRBD1 (6 bases). This CDR3 comprises 15 residues. Germline V lookup: CDR1 SGHRS, CDR2 YFSETQ. Trimming left V 5 bases short and J 3 bases short, with 18 bases between.

This clonotype was seen only a few times. The gene calls are TRBV10-3 and TRBJ2-1, with 8 bases fitting TRBD2. Per germline, CDR1 ENHRY and CDR2 SYGVKD. J lost 7 bases, V lost 6 bases, and 11 bases had no gene match. The CDR3 sequence is 15 residues long. This chain's CDR3 is CAIRGSGSIRNEQFF. The CDR3 DNA sequence: TGTGCCATCAGGGGCAGCGGGAGTATAAGAAATGAGCAGTTCTTC.

The chain combines TRBV7-2 with TRBJ2-5; 10 positions agree with TRBD2. Germline assignment: CDR1 SGHTA and CDR2 FQGNSA. Trimming took 5 bases from V and 1 from J; bases not matched to a gene: 4. This CDR3 has 15 residues. In DNA, the CDR3 is TGTGCCAGCAGCACTAGCGGGGCCTCCCAAGAGACCCAGTACTTC. Translation: CASSTSGASQETQYF.